The rows below give T cell receptor beta chains drawn from one sample of a study of a mutant IDH1 vaccine in newly diagnosed glioma. These receptors lack a known antigen. The table came from immunoSEQ multiplex PCR; TCRdb's copy has only in-frame clones and leaves some out. The data contain roughly 74,000 clones, around 85% of them singletons. The sequenced sample was PBMCs, obtained from a glioma patient whose treatment included an IDH1 peptide vaccine. The receptor source for this set is a man under 40 with glioma. Some clones in this sample may be carry-over from other donors' samples. CDR3s include the opening cysteine and the closing phenylalanine or tryptophan. A D gene is named only where the DNA matches it firmly. Where a row states a size, it is once, few, many or the class of an expanded clone; other rows omit it.

abundance,j_gene,d_gene,v_gene,CDR3aa,CDR3nt
NA,TRBJ2-7,TRBD2,TRBV7-8,CASSLGLAGGEQYF,TGTGCCAGCAGCTTAGGGCTAGCGGGGGGCGAGCAGTACTTC
NA,TRBJ1-2,NA,TRBV6-6,CASSPLGSAYGYTF,TGTGCCAGCAGTCCCCTCGGGTCAGCTTATGGCTACACCTTC
NA,TRBJ2-1,TRBD1,TRBV4-2,CASSPLIPGQGSNEQFF,TGTGCCAGCAGCCCATTAATTCCGGGACAGGGGTCCAATGAGCAGTTCTTC
NA,TRBJ2-4,NA,TRBV7-2,CASSNGHWNPKNIQYF,TGTGCCAGCAGTAACGGGCACTGGAATCCCAAAAACATTCAGTACTTC
NA,TRBJ2-7,TRBD2,TRBV30,CAWSGTSGRIYEQYF,TGTGCCTGGAGTGGGACTAGCGGGAGGATCTACGAGCAGTACTTC
NA,TRBJ1-2,NA,TRBV19,CASSPQEEFYGYTF,TGTGCCAGTAGTCCCCAGGAAGAATTCTATGGCTACACCTTC
NA,TRBJ1-5,NA,TRBV19,CASSTFTGSNQPQHF,TGTGCCAGTAGTACCTTTACGGGGAGCAATCAGCCCCAGCATTTT
NA,TRBJ1-3,NA,TRBV7-9,CASSPAADTIYF,TGTGCCAGCAGCCCGGCCGCGGACACCATATATTTT
NA,TRBJ1-2,NA,TRBV2,CASNQGHSANYGYTF,TGTGCCAGCAACCAAGGACACTCAGCTAACTATGGCTACACCTTC
NA,TRBJ2-1,TRBD2,TRBV7-3,CASSIISGGTYNEQFF,TGTGCCAGCAGTATTATCAGCGGGGGGACCTACAATGAGCAGTTCTTC
once,TRBJ1-1,NA,TRBV6-1,CASSEAGNTEAFF,TGTGCCAGCAGTGAAGCAGGGAACACTGAAGCTTTCTTT
NA,TRBJ1-4,NA,TRBV30,CAVYRDVNEKLFF,TGTGCCGTCTACCGGGATGTTAATGAAAAACTGTTTTTT
NA,TRBJ1-1,NA,TRBV6-6,CASSPFGTEAFF,TGTGCCAGCAGTCCCTTTGGCACTGAAGCTTTCTTT
NA,TRBJ2-1,TRBD2,TRBV27,CASSLGKRGAYNEQFF,TGTGCCAGCAGTTTAGGCAAGCGGGGGGCCTACAATGAGCAGTTCTTC
few,TRBJ1-1,NA,TRBV2,CASSEQTPNTEAFF,TGTGCCAGCAGTGAACAGACTCCGAACACTGAAGCTTTCTTT
NA,TRBJ1-1,NA,TRBV18,CASSPSPFSTEAFF,TGTGCCAGCTCACCCTCGCCATTCTCCACTGAAGCTTTCTTT
few,TRBJ1-1,NA,TRBV28,CASKDSRPWAFF,TGTGCCAGCAAGGACAGCCGCCCGTGGGCTTTCTTT
few,TRBJ2-2,TRBD1,TRBV27,CASRPTGGWGAGELFF,TGTGCCAGCAGACCGACAGGGGGCTGGGGAGCCGGGGAGCTGTTTTTT
NA,TRBJ2-5,NA,TRBV7-2,CASSQWVFERETQYF,TGTGCCAGCAGCCAATGGGTTTTCGAAAGAGAGACCCAGTACTTC
NA,TRBJ1-1,TRBD1,TRBV14,CASSLWTGDTEAFF,TGTGCCAGCAGCCTTTGGACAGGGGACACTGAAGCTTTCTTT
NA,TRBJ2-2,NA,TRBV29-1,CSVVVGATGELFF,TGCAGCGTTGTAGTAGGGGCTACCGGGGAGCTGTTTTTT
NA,TRBJ2-1,NA,TRBV11-2,CASSLDRVRRNEQFF,TGTGCCAGCAGCTTAGATAGAGTCAGGCGCAATGAGCAGTTCTTC
NA,TRBJ1-1,NA,TRBV4-2,CASSQAGVHEAFF,TGTGCCAGCAGCCAGGCGGGGGTCCATGAAGCTTTCTTT
NA,TRBJ2-1,TRBD2,TRBV5-1,CASSWSSGGNNEQFF,TGCGCCAGCAGCTGGTCTAGCGGGGGGAACAATGAGCAGTTCTTC
NA,TRBJ1-3,NA,TRBV2,CASRNAGSSGNTIYF,TGTGCCAGCAGAAATGCAGGGAGCTCTGGAAACACCATATATTTT
NA,TRBJ2-5,NA,TRBV4-1,CASSQVAGGGETQYF,TGCGCCAGCAGCCAGGTTGCAGGGGGAGGAGAGACCCAGTACTTC
NA,TRBJ2-3,NA,TRBV7-3,CASSLSGGMVDTQYF,TGTGCCAGCAGCTTAAGCGGCGGGATGGTAGATACGCAGTATTTT
NA,TRBJ1-3,NA,TRBV30,CAWTLLSGFNSGNTIYF,TGTGCCTGGACCTTATTATCGGGCTTTAACTCTGGAAACACCATATATTTT
NA,TRBJ1-3,NA,TRBV19,CASSIGSSGNTIYF,TGTGCCAGTAGTATTGGCAGCTCTGGAAACACCATATATTTT
NA,TRBJ1-1,TRBD1,TRBV19,CASSAHRGAEAFF,TGTGCCAGTAGTGCCCACAGGGGGGCTGAAGCTTTCTTT
once,TRBJ2-7,TRBD1,TRBV11-2,CASSHLTGAEQYF,TGTGCCAGCAGCCATCTGACAGGGGCCGAGCAGTACTTC
NA,TRBJ2-3,NA,TRBV4-3,CASSPSKSAVTDTQYF,TGCGCCAGCAGCCCCTCTAAGAGTGCAGTCACAGATACGCAGTATTTT
NA,TRBJ1-1,TRBD1,TRBV5-6,CASSLPGQGRGRNTEAFF,TGTGCCAGCAGCTTGCCGGGACAGGGGCGTGGACGGAACACTGAAGCTTTCTTT
NA,TRBJ1-3,TRBD1,TRBV2,CASSDPGTVSGNTIYF,TGTGCCAGCAGTGATCCCGGGACAGTCTCTGGAAACACCATATATTTT
few,TRBJ1-1,NA,TRBV10-3,CAISERSSTEAFF,TGTGCCATCAGTGAGAGGTCGAGCACTGAAGCTTTCTTT
NA,TRBJ2-6,NA,TRBV18,CASSPQGAGASGANVLTF,TGTGCCAGCTCACCACAGGGAGCAGGGGCCTCTGGGGCCAACGTCCTGACTTTC
once,TRBJ2-3,NA,TRBV5-6,CASSLVGGSTDTQYF,TGTGCCAGCAGCTTGGTTGGAGGTTCCACAGATACGCAGTATTTT
NA,TRBJ1-1,TRBD1,TRBV13,CASSLTGGFTEAFF,TGTGCCAGCAGCTTGACAGGGGGCTTCACTGAAGCTTTCTTT
NA,TRBJ2-7,NA,TRBV19,CASSILDGPYEQYF,TGTGCCAGTAGTATACTGGACGGACCCTACGAGCAGTACTTC
NA,TRBJ2-7,TRBD1,TRBV10-3,CAISPRDRGYEQYF,TGTGCCATCAGCCCCCGGGACAGGGGATACGAGCAGTACTTC
once,TRBJ1-6,NA,TRBV19,CASKRGSYNSPLHF,TGTGCCTCTAAGAGGGGTTCCTATAATTCACCCCTCCACTTT
once,TRBJ1-5,NA,TRBV10-3,CAISDGQNNQPQHF,TGTGCCATCAGTGATGGTCAGAACAATCAGCCCCAGCATTTT
once,TRBJ2-3,NA,TRBV28,CASSLIADTQYF,TGTGCCAGCAGTTTAATCGCAGATACGCAGTATTTT
NA,TRBJ2-1,TRBD2,TRBV10-1,CAVTSGGASEQFF,TGCGCCGTAACTAGCGGGGGGGCCAGTGAGCAGTTCTTC
NA,TRBJ2-3,NA,TRBV15,CATSKVGNGDTQYF,TGTGCCACCAGCAAAGTGGGAAACGGAGATACGCAGTATTTT
NA,TRBJ1-1,NA,TRBV7-9,CASSLVSGQNGEAFF,TGTGCCAGCAGCTTAGTAAGTGGGCAAAATGGAGAAGCTTTCTTT
few,TRBJ1-1,TRBD1,TRBV2,CARGQETVNTEAFF,TGTGCCAGGGGACAGGAGACAGTTAACACTGAAGCTTTCTTT
NA,TRBJ2-5,NA,TRBV5-5,CASSIGHFQETQYF,TGTGCCAGCAGCATAGGACACTTCCAAGAGACCCAGTACTTC
NA,TRBJ2-7,TRBD2,TRBV30,CAWSASGRFYEQYF,TGTGCCTGGAGTGCTAGCGGGAGATTTTACGAGCAGTACTTC
NA,TRBJ1-1,NA,TRBV7-8,CASSLSTGSTEAFF,TGTGCCAGCAGCCTTTCTACAGGAAGCACTGAAGCTTTCTTT
NA,TRBJ2-7,NA,TRBV7-9,CASSEWGGGNSYEQYF,TGTGCCAGCAGCGAATGGGGCGGGGGCAACTCCTACGAGCAGTACTTC
NA,TRBJ1-1,TRBD1,TRBV2,CASSESSWGGQAFF,TGTGCCAGCAGTGAATCCTCCTGGGGGGGACAGGCTTTCTTT
NA,TRBJ1-3,TRBD1,TRBV10-3,CASLPGTGAFSGNTIYF,TGTGCCTCCCTCCCCGGGACAGGGGCATTCTCTGGAAACACCATATATTTT
NA,TRBJ2-7,NA,TRBV19,CASSIVFGPLGEQYF,TGTGCCAGTAGTATTGTCTTCGGACCCCTAGGGGAGCAGTACTTC
NA,TRBJ2-5,TRBD2,TRBV30,CALETSGETQYF,TGTGCCCTGGAGACTAGCGGGGAGACCCAGTACTTC
once,TRBJ2-1,NA,TRBV29-1,CSVERGLNEQFF,TGCAGCGTTGAGCGGGGGCTTAATGAGCAGTTCTTC
NA,TRBJ2-2,NA,TRBV7-9,CASSFYRELFF,TGTGCCAGCAGCTTTTACCGGGAGCTGTTTTTT
NA,TRBJ2-5,NA,TRBV19,CASSIPGGETQYF,TGTGCCAGTAGTATACCTGGGGGGGAGACCCAGTACTTC
NA,TRBJ1-3,TRBD1,TRBV11-2,CASSLGQVNTIYF,TGTGCCAGCAGCCTGGGACAGGTGAACACCATATATTTT
once,TRBJ2-7,TRBD1,TRBV7-6,CASSLGAQTGTGHSEQYF,TGTGCCAGCAGCCTAGGGGCGCAAACCGGGACAGGGCATAGCGAGCAGTACTTC